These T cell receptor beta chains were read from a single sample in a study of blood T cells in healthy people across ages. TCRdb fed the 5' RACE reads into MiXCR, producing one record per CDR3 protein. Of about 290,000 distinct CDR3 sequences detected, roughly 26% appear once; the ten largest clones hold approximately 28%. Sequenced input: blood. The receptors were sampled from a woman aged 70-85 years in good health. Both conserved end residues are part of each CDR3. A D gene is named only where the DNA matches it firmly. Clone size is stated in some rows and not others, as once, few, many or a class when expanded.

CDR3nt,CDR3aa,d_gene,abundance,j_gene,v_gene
TGTGCCAGCAGCCAAGGTCCAGCTGGGTTCGGGGCCAACGTCCTGACTTTC,CASSQGPAGFGANVLTF,NA,NA,TRBJ2-6,TRBV3-1
TGTGCCAGCAGTTTCCCAGGACCCGGGGAGCTGTTTTTT,CASSFPGPGELFF,NA,many,TRBJ2-2,TRBV12-3/TRBV12-4
TGTGCCAGCAGCTTAAGTAGCGGGGGGATAAATGAGCAGTTCTTC,CASSLSSGGINEQFF,TRBD2,few,TRBJ2-1,TRBV7-3
TGTGCCAGCGGAATGAGGGGCGACGCTGAAGCTTTCTTT,CASGMRGDAEAFF,NA,NA,TRBJ1-1,TRBV6-5
TGTGCCAGCAGTTACCAGGGTCCGCGAAACACCATATATTTT,CASSYQGPRNTIYF,NA,many,TRBJ1-3,TRBV28
TGTGCCAGTAGTACTCGAGGGGAGACCTACGTGCAGTACTTC,CASSTRGETYVQYF,NA,NA,TRBJ2-7,TRBV19
TGTGCCAGCAAGTCGGCAGGGGCTACCTACGAGCAGTACTTC,CASKSAGATYEQYF,NA,few,TRBJ2-7,TRBV27
TGTGCCAGCAGCGTATCAGGGGTTGGTGAAAAACTGTTTTTT,CASSVSGVGEKLFF,NA,few,TRBJ1-4,TRBV9
TGTGCCAGCAGCCTAAGACAGGTCTCCTACAATGAGCAGTTCTTC,CASSLRQVSYNEQFF,NA,few,TRBJ2-1,TRBV6-2/TRBV6-3
TGCAGCGGGTTTTACAATGAGCAGTTCTTC,CSGFYNEQFF,NA,NA,TRBJ2-1,TRBV29-1
TGTGCCAGCAGCCGAATCGGGACGCAGCTGGAGACCCAGTACTTC,CASSRIGTQLETQYF,NA,many,TRBJ2-5,TRBV9
TGCAGCGTCCGACAGGGGACCTCTGGAAACACCATATATTTT,CSVRQGTSGNTIYF,TRBD1,few,TRBJ1-3,TRBV29-1
TGTGCCAGCAGCGGGGGAGTTTGGTCACCCCTCCACTTT,CASSGGVWSPLHF,NA,NA,TRBJ1-6,TRBV28
TGTGCCAGCAGCCAAGGAGGGACAGTCTACGAGCAGTACTTC,CASSQGGTVYEQYF,TRBD1,NA,TRBJ2-7,TRBV4-2
TGTGCCAGCAGTTTATTCGCCAGCTCCGAGCAGTACTTC,CASSLFASSEQYF,NA,few,TRBJ2-7,TRBV27
TGCGCCAGCAGCTTGGGAGGGAATGAAGCTTTCTTT,CASSLGGNEAFF,NA,many,TRBJ1-1,TRBV5-1
TGTGCCAGCAGCTCTATCAGGGGGCGAGAGCAGTACTTC,CASSSIRGREQYF,TRBD1,many,TRBJ2-5,TRBV7-2
TGTGCCAGCAGCCCGACCGGGGGGACCCAGTACTTC,CASSPTGGTQYF,NA,NA,TRBJ2-5,TRBV14
TGTGCCAGCACCCGAGGCGGGACAGGGGGAGGTGAGCAGTTCTTC,CASTRGGTGGGEQFF,TRBD1,few,TRBJ2-1,TRBV28
TGTGCCAGCAGTTCCTCTCGGGGGGACGAGCAGTACTTC,CASSSSRGDEQYF,TRBD2,NA,TRBJ2-7,TRBV6-5
TGTGCCAGCAGTGACGATTGGGCTAACACCGGGGAGCTGTTTTTT,CASSDDWANTGELFF,NA,few,TRBJ2-2,TRBV12-3/TRBV12-4
TGCAGTGCTAAACTAGCGGGATCCTACGAGCAGTACTTC,CSAKLAGSYEQYF,TRBD2,NA,TRBJ2-7,TRBV20-1
TGTGCCATCAGTGAGTCGAACCCTGGGACCGCTAGAAACATTCAGTACTTC,CAISESNPGTARNIQYF,NA,NA,TRBJ2-4,TRBV10-3
TGTGCCAGCAGCCAAGACGGGAGGGCCACAGATACGCAGTATTTT,CASSQDGRATDTQYF,TRBD2,few,TRBJ2-3,TRBV3-1
TGTGCCAGCAGCTTGGGGCGTAGGCGGGGCCTCACAGATACGCAGTATTTT,CASSLGRRRGLTDTQYF,NA,NA,TRBJ2-3,TRBV5-6
TGTGCCAGCAGCTTAAGCCAGGGAGGCGGGGAGCTGTTTTTT,CASSLSQGGGELFF,NA,few,TRBJ2-2,TRBV7-9
TGTGCCAGCAGCCCCGCGACGGGTCTAGCCAAAAACATTCAGTACTTC,CASSPATGLAKNIQYF,NA,NA,TRBJ2-4,TRBV7-2
TGTGCCAGCAGACCAAGCGGGAGCGGTGGGGGAAACATTCAGTACTTC,CASRPSGSGGGNIQYF,TRBD2,few,TRBJ2-4,TRBV3-1
TGCAGTGCTGCGGGACAGGGGCTAAATGTCGGCACCTTC,CSAAGQGLNVGTF,TRBD1,many,TRBJ1-2,TRBV20-1
TGTGCCAGCAGCCAAGAGATAATCTCTGGGAGCTCCTACAATGAGCAGTTCTTC,CASSQEIISGSSYNEQFF,NA,NA,TRBJ2-1,TRBV14
TGTGCCAGCAGCCCCCTGAGGGCGGGAACAGGGGCCACCCACAATGAGCAGTTCTTC,CASSPLRAGTGATHNEQFF,NA,few,TRBJ2-1,TRBV7-9
TGTGCCGGCTCACCCGGTTACCAAGAGACCCAGTACTTC,CAGSPGYQETQYF,NA,NA,TRBJ2-5,TRBV18
TGTGCCAGCAGCTTACTACTAGGCAATGAGCAGTTCTTC,CASSLLLGNEQFF,NA,NA,TRBJ2-1,TRBV7-9
TGTGCCAGCAGCATCACTCTGGGGGGGTCTAATGAAAAACTGTTTTTT,CASSITLGGSNEKLFF,NA,NA,TRBJ1-4,TRBV3-1
TGTGCCAGCAGCCCCGGGTTAGGGGTAGCGGGTTCCTACAATGAGCAGTTCTTC,CASSPGLGVAGSYNEQFF,TRBD2,many,TRBJ2-1,TRBV14
TGCAGTGCTAGAGATGGGACTAGCGTCCAAGAGACCCAGTACTTC,CSARDGTSVQETQYF,TRBD2,few,TRBJ2-5,TRBV20-1
TGTGCCAGTCGGGGGAGGACTAATGAAAAACTGTTTTTT,CASRGRTNEKLFF,NA,NA,TRBJ1-4,TRBV7-9
TGTGCCAGCAGCTTACCAATTCTAGCGGGAGGAAATGAGCAGTTCTTC,CASSLPILAGGNEQFF,TRBD2,few,TRBJ2-1,TRBV7-8